This TCR beta chain came from a study of blood T cell repertoires in COVID-19 (dated by TCRdb to about 2020). With regard to the full study: Samples from collaborators originated in the United States, Italy and Spain and spanned both the acute and convalescent phases of COVID-19. The material from the prospective study consisted of cDNA or gDNA derived from T cells, B-cell-depleted T cells, or PBMCs. Subjects who had been exposed to COVID-19, were actively infected with it, or had recovered from it provided the deeply sampled blood TCRbeta repertoires that made up the dataset. A freely available public database, intended as a resource for researchers studying the immune response to SARS-CoV-2, is where the repertoires were released. The samples were drawn from two sources: the first 160 participants of the ongoing ImmuneRACE study, and fewer than 1,500 subjects contributed by 6 global collaborators. The sample metadata nearly always contained a de-identified subject ID, COVID-19 status, age in years and sex. Where available, HLA class I and class II types were obtained from metadata supplied by the sample provider rather than from assay-based typing. What the study reported, not specific to this receptor: How much clinical and demographic metadata was included differed by source and by participant, and the metadata was provided uncurated.

Collaborating institutions collected whole blood in K2EDTA tubes following their own protocols. For TCRbeta analysis, collaborators shipped samples as frozen whole blood, isolated PBMCs, or DNA extracted from either of those sample types. Reading the germline V gene gives CDR1 MDHEN and CDR2 SYDVKM. The V and J ends are trimmed by 4 bases and 0 bases, leaving 12 bases between them. Reading from cysteine to phenylalanine, the CDR3 counts 15 amino acids. Only CDR3 DNA is held: 45 bases, read in frame from base 1. TCRbeta CDR3 regions were amplified from genomic DNA by means of the immunoSEQ Assay, a bias-controlled multiplex PCR. On the study's bioinformatics: The number of nucleated cells in each sample was estimated by amplification of reference gene primers within the assay. To quantify the absolute abundance of each unique TCRbeta CDR3 rearrangement, sequence reads were collapsed and filtered. For each sample, productive Simpson clonality was calculated as the square root of Simpson's diversity index over productive rearrangements. TCRdb took over this immuneACCESS table, retaining in-frame rearrangements with V and J assigned. Such tables are incomplete; in checked studies, under half of the missing clones stem from an unresolved V gene, and the remainder is unexplained. For V, J and clone size, that table is used; D and trimming come from the DNA. The sample table shows around 300,000 clones, and 85% to 90% are seen once. The top ten clonotypes cover about an eighth of the sample.

About this clone: Its cognate antigen has yet to be identified. No base-level quality is on record; no much larger clone is a single base apart.

This sequence was found in a human donor in a cohort sampled during active COVID-19. The chain was built from TRBV28 and TRBJ1-1; the D gene cannot be resolved reliably. The sequenced sample consisted of peripheral blood. The nucleotide sequence reads as follows: TGTGCCAGCAGTTCGGTTGCGAGGATGAACACTGAAGCTTTCTTT. Its translation reads: CASSSVARMNTEAFF.